This T cell receptor beta chain originates from a study of shared clonotypes between healthy human individuals. Overall study context: Researchers drew samples from two women and three men aged 18 to 49. CD8 memory received one plate per donor, CD8 naive two, CD4 memory three and CD4 naive three.

Comment on this clone: The antigen remains undetermined.

CDR3 length: 16 residues. Germline trimming cut 0 bases from V and 2 bases from J; bases unmatched to any gene: 7. Germline values: CDR1 MNHEY, CDR2 SMNVEV (reference sequence). In the naive CD8 group, cells lacked CD45RO and were positively selected for CCR7, so terminally differentiated effector memory CD45RA+ cells were left out. Overall study findings and caveats: The expectation was that sequencing depth would affect clonotype sharing among donors. Generation probability values for non-shared clonotypes were lower than those for clonotypes shared by all four donors.

Using immunoSEQ multiplex PCR, the repertoire was profiled, and TCRdb retains in-frame clones only, with some absent. The sample contains some 2,100,000 clones, about 92% of which appear only once. This chain uses TRBV27 with TRBJ2-7; 7 bases agree with TRBD1. Sequenced input: naive CD8+ T cells from PBMCs. This receptor was identified in a man aged 18 to 30 in good health. Some clones in this sample may be carry-over from other donors' samples. For the CDR3, the DNA is TGTGCCAGCAGTTTATCCCAGGGGGAGTGGACCTACGAGCAGTACTTC. Its translation: CASSLSQGEWTYEQYF.